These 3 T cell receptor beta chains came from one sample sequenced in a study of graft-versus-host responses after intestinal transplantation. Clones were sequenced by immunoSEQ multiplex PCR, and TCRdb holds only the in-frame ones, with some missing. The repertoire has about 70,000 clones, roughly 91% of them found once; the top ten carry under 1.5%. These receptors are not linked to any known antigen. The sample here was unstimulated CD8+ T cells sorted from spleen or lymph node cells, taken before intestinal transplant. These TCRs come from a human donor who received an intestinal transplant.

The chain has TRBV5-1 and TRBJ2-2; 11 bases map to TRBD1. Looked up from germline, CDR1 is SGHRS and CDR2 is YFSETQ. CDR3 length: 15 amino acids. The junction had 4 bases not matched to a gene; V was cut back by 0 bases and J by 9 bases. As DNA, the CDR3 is TGCGCCAGCAGCTTGGGGACAGGGGGCTTCTGGGAGCTGTTTTTT. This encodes CASSLGTGGFWELFF.

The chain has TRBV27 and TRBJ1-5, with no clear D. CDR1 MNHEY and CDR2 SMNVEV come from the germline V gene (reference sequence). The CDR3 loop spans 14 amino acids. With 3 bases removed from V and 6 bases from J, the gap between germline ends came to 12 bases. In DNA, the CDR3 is TGTGCCAGCAGTTTGTCGGGTTTAGGTCAGCCCCAGCATTTT. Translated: CASSLSGLGQPQHF.

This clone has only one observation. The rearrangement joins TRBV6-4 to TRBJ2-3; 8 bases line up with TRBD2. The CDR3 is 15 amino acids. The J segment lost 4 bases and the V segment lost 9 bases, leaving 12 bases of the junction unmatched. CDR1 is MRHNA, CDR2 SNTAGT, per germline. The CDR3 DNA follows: TGTGCCAGTCCGTTCAGGACGGGGGGGCCAGATACGCAGTATTTT. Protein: CASPFRTGGPDTQYF.